What follows are 25 T cell receptor beta chains derived from one specimen sequenced in a study of blood T cells in healthy people across ages (dated by TCRdb to between 2014 and 2017). The library was built by means of 5' RACE. The second PCR ran for about 6 to 11 cycles and used a J-beta primer mix along with a sample-barcoded 5' primer. TCRdb reprocessing: public reads trimmed at Q25 with fastp, clones called with MiXCR, in-frame beta chains kept. Each entry is one CDR3 protein sequence, shown with its most common DNA and genes. The sample has roughly 1.9 million distinct CDR3 sequences on record, roughly two fifths of them singletons. Approximately 22% of the sample belongs to the ten largest clones. Input material: blood. The receptors were gathered from a human donor in good health.

This clonotype was picked up a small number of times. The rearrangement uses TRBV15 and TRBJ2-6; D is unresolved. CDR3 length: 16 amino acids. V was shortened by 0 bases and J by 1 base, with 7 bases between the two germline ends. Germline V lookup: CDR1 LNHNV, CDR2 YYDKDF (reference sequence). CDR3 sequence reads: CATSRDLESGANVLTF. CDR3 DNA sequence: TGTGCCACCAGCAGAGATCTCGAGTCTGGGGCCAACGTCCTGACTTTC.

There are a few counts of this clonotype. The chain recombines TRBV7-6 with TRBJ1-1, with unresolved D. Trimming took off 1 base at V and 1 base at J, with 10 bases between the two ends. The CDR3 consists of 15 residues. CDR1 and CDR2 (germline): SGHVS, FNYEAQ. The CDR3 DNA reads TGTGCCAGCAGCTTAGAGTGGTCCGGGAACACTGAAGCTTTCTTT. Encoded protein: CASSLEWSGNTEAFF.

The rearrangement links TRBV5-1 to TRBJ2-5, with D possibly matching TRBD2 (7 bases). Trimming removed 0 bases from V and 11 bases from J, with 11 bases in between. This CDR3 contains 12 residues. Germline V lookup: CDR1 SGHRS, CDR2 YFSETQ. The CDR3 protein is CASSLERGAQYF. The CDR3 DNA reads TGCGCCAGCAGCTTGGAACGGGGGGCGCAGTACTTC.

In this sample, this clonotype turned up once. V and J are TRBV9 and TRBJ1-1, with 7 bases aligning to TRBD1. Germline V gene data show CDR1 as SGDLS and CDR2 as YYNGEE. V lost 0 bases and J lost 1; bases outside the gene matches: 9. The CDR3 is 17 amino acids. CDR3 nucleotides: TGTGCCAGCAGCGTAGCTACGGGTAGGGGGCCGAACACTGAAGCTTTCTTT. This encodes CASSVATGRGPNTEAFF.

With respect to this clonotype: At one of its ends the junction is not consistent with the germline gene, which may arise from a read error. This chain uses TRBV5-4 with TRBJ1-2; D is perhaps TRBD1 (6 bases). The CDR3 has 13 amino acids. Germline V lookup: CDR1 SGHNT, CDR2 YYREEE (reference sequence). CDR3 sequence: CACSLDRDYGYTF. The CDR3 DNA reads TGTGCCTGCAGCTTGGACAGAGACTATGGCTACACCTTC.

The chain carries TRBV6-5 and TRBJ1-1; 7 positions agree with TRBD1. CDR1 and CDR2 from the germline V gene are MNHEY and SVGAGI. This CDR3 region has 14 residues. V lost 6 bases to trimming and J lost 6 bases; unmatched junction nucleotides: 10. In DNA form, the CDR3 reads TGTGCCAGCAGCCGAGACAGGGCCTGGGCTGAAGCTTTCTTT. Protein sequence: CASSRDRAWAEAFF.

In its sample, this clonotype was seen a few times. The CDR3 coding sequence is TGTGCCAGCAGTCGGCGGGGGGGTGGAGAGCAGTTCTTC. It codes for CASSRRGGGEQFF. This chain uses TRBV12-3 or TRBV12-4 with TRBJ2-1, with 9 positions matching TRBD2. The junction had 6 bases not matched to a gene; V was cut back by 5 bases and J by 10 bases. This CDR3 has 13 residues.

The chain is built from TRBV12-3 or TRBV12-4 and TRBJ2-1; TRBD2 matches at 7 bases. This CDR3 is 15 amino acids long. The trim removed 11 bases at V and 11 bases at J, leaving 21 bases unmatched. The CDR3 coding sequence is TGTGCCTCCAGGTGGGGCGGACTAGAATCCGGAAAGCAGTTCTTC. Protein: CASRWGGLESGKQFF.

Ten or more counts support this clonotype. The chain couples TRBV6-2 or TRBV6-3 to TRBJ2-7; the match to TRBD1 covers 7 bases. There are 13 residues in the CDR3. Trimming removed 5 bases from V and 3 bases from J; junction bases left unmatched: 4. CDR1 is MNHEY, CDR2 SVGEGT, per germline. The CDR3, as DNA: TGTGCCAGCAGTCGCGGACAGGACTACGAGCAGTACTTC. Protein: CASSRGQDYEQYF.

The chain has TRBV7-9 and TRBJ2-7; D is unclear. The J call may be in error: the DNA end matches TRBJ2-5 better. The CDR3 length is 13 residues. Germline CDR1 reads SEHNR; CDR2 reads FQNEAQ (reference sequence). The CDR3 DNA reads as TGTGCCAGCAGCTCAGAAGTGCGAGAGACCCAGTACTTC. Its translation is CASSSEVRETQYF.

The V call is TRBV5-4, the J call TRBJ1-4, with 9 bases lining up with TRBD1. Per the germline V gene, CDR1 is SGHNT and CDR2 is YYREEE (reference sequence). The CDR3 totals 14 residues. Unmatched junction bases numbered 4, after V lost 3 bases and J lost 7 bases. The CDR3 spells CASSSGQGPEKLFF. The CDR3 region has the DNA TGTGCCAGCAGCTCGGGACAGGGACCTGAAAAACTGTTTTTT.

This clonotype was detected only a few times. The V gene is TRBV5-1, the J gene TRBJ1-2; no clear D. Germline CDR1 is SGHRS and CDR2 is YFSETQ. This CDR3 comprises 18 residues. The V and J ends lost 0 bases and 2 bases respectively, with 20 bases between them. CDR3 nucleotide sequence: TGCGCCAGCAGCTTGGAAGGGCGATCAGGAATTCGGAACTATGGCTACACCTTC. It yields the protein CASSLEGRSGIRNYGYTF.

This clonotype has more than one count but fewer than ten. The genes are TRBV5-1 and TRBJ2-4; the match to TRBD2 covers 13 bases. The better agreement between TRBJ2-7 and the DNA end casts doubt on the J call. The CDR3 loop spans 16 amino acids. Germline assignment: CDR1 SGHRS and CDR2 YFSETQ. The chain's CDR3 is CASSFGLAGESYEQYF. CDR3 in DNA: TGCGCCAGCAGCTTTGGACTAGCGGGGGAATCCTACGAGCAGTACTTC.

The chain couples TRBV20-1 to TRBJ2-5, with 9 bases that match TRBD2. The CDR3 loop spans 15 amino acids. CDR1 and CDR2 from the germline V gene are DFQATT and SNEGSKA (reference sequence). The J segment lost 1 base and the V segment lost 6 bases, leaving 9 bases of the junction unmatched. The DNA for the CDR3 is TGCAGTGCCCACCCGGCGGGGGGGAGCCAAGAGACCCAGTACTTC. Encoded protein: CSAHPAGGSQETQYF.

There are a few counts of this clonotype. The chain carries TRBV20-1 and TRBJ1-2; D uncertain. The V and J ends lost 1 base and 8 bases respectively, with 14 bases between them. Germline V gene sequence: CDR1 DFQATT, CDR2 SNEGSKA (reference sequence). CDR3 length: 13 amino acids. The CDR3 region is CSARGRGRSGYTF. CDR3 sequence (DNA): TGCAGTGCTAGAGGACGGGGTCGGAGCGGCTACACCTTC.

This clonotype turned up a few times. The genes are TRBV29-1 and TRBJ2-7; 8 nucleotides agree with TRBD1. The V gene end was trimmed by 2 bases and the J gene end by 3 bases; junction bases not matched to a gene: 9. This CDR3 region has 15 residues. The germline CDR1 and CDR2 sequences are SQVTM and ANQGSEA. DNA for the CDR3: TGCAGCGTTGAATTCCGAGACAGGGGAAACTACGAGCAGTACTTC. Amino acids: CSVEFRDRGNYEQYF.

This clonotype was observed a handful of times. This rearrangement joins TRBV29-1 to TRBJ2-7; 9 nucleotides line up with TRBD1. With V trimmed by 1 base and J by 4 bases, 11 bases remained unmatched. Germline lookup yields CDR1 SQVTM and CDR2 ANQGSEA. The CDR3 has 16 residues. The CDR3 sequence: CSVEGKVEGQGYEQYF. The CDR3 coding sequence is TGCAGCGTTGAAGGGAAAGTCGAGGGACAGGGATACGAGCAGTACTTC.

In regard to this clonotype: This may be a read error: a much more frequent sequence differs by one nucleotide. V gene TRBV28 combines with J gene TRBJ2-7; D is possibly TRBD1 (5 bases). Germline-derived CDR1 and CDR2 are MDHEN and SYDVKM. The CDR3 is 13 amino acids. The DNA of the CDR3 is TGTGCCAGCAGCTTGGGGCCTCCCTACGGGCAGTACTTC. Translated, it gives CASSLGPPYGQYF. Based on the CDR3 plus reference TRBV28 and TRBJ2-7, the full variable domain is DVKVTQSSRYLVKRTGEKVFLECVQDMDHENMFWYRQDPGLGLRLIYFSYDVKMKEKGDIPEGYSVSREKKERFSLILESASTNQTSMYLCASSLGPPYGQYFGPGTRLTVT.

The V and J genes are TRBV7-6 and TRBJ2-1; D is tentatively TRBD1 or TRBD2 (5 bases each). Germline V gene data show CDR1 as SGHVS and CDR2 as FNYEAQ. The V end was cut by 1 base, the J end by 4 bases, with 11 bases between. The CDR3 loop spans 15 amino acids. Here the CDR3 DNA reads TGTGCCAGCAGCTTAGTATCCGAGGGGTACAATGAGCAGTTCTTC. It codes for CASSLVSEGYNEQFF.

The chain uses TRBV5-1 and TRBJ2-7; tentatively, D is TRBD1 (7 bases). Germline lookup yields CDR1 SGHRS and CDR2 YFSETQ. The CDR3 extends over 15 amino acids. Trimming cost V 1 base and J 3 bases, with 14 bases left between them. CDR3 bases: TGCGCCAGCAGCTTGACAGGGGAGGTGATCTACGAGCAGTACTTC. It yields the protein CASSLTGEVIYEQYF.

The chain is built from TRBV2 and TRBJ2-5, with D uncertain. This CDR3 has 14 residues. The V end was cut by 2 bases, the J end by 3 bases, with 10 bases between. Germline V CDR1 and CDR2: SNHLY, FYNNEI. For the CDR3, the DNA is TGTGCCAGCAGTGAATCCGGACCTGAAGAGACCCAGTACTTC. This encodes CASSESGPEETQYF.

The genes are TRBV11-2 and TRBJ2-5; TRBD2 is a possible D gene (5 bases). CDR1 is SGHAT and CDR2 is FQNNGV in the germline V gene. The CDR3 contains 15 residues. V was pared by 0 bases and J by 1 base, with 9 bases between. CDR3 region: CASSLEGSTQETQYF. CDR3 DNA: TGTGCCAGCAGCTTAGAGGGGAGCACCCAAGAGACCCAGTACTTC.

This clonotype occurred a few times. The chain is built from TRBV19 and TRBJ1-2, with D uncertain. This CDR3 contains 12 residues. Between the trimmed V and J ends, which lost 6 bases and 7 bases, there was a span of 12 bases. The germline V gene encodes CDR1 LNHDA and CDR2 SQIVND (reference sequence). The CDR3: CASSESLGGYTF. The CDR3 nucleotides are TGTGCCAGTAGCGAAAGTCTCGGTGGCTACACCTTC.

The J gene is TRBJ2-1, the V gene TRBV7-2; 15 bases are shared with TRBD2. The V gene's germline CDR1 is SGHTA and CDR2 FQGNSA. The CDR3 runs to 16 residues. Germline trimming cut 7 bases from V and 8 bases from J; bases unmatched to any gene: 9. The CDR3 nucleotides are TGTGCCAGCAACGTAGGGACTAGCGGGGGGTTTTATGAGCAGTTCTTC. It yields the protein CASNVGTSGGFYEQFF.

This chain uses TRBV9 with TRBJ2-5; 9 bases line up with TRBD2. The trim removed 0 bases at V and 4 bases at J, leaving 13 bases unmatched. Germline V gene sequence: CDR1 SGDLS, CDR2 YYNGEE. The CDR3 has 18 amino acids. The CDR3 DNA reads as TGTGCCAGCAGCGTAGGAGACGGCGGGGGGGCCGGAGGAGAGACCCAGTACTTC. Translating it yields CASSVGDGGGAGGETQYF.